These 2 T cell receptor beta chains originate from one sample sequenced in a study of T cell changes during pregnancy in multiple sclerosis. Sequenced by immunoSEQ multiplex PCR; TCRdb stores in-frame clones only, minus some. Here the sample spans almost 35,000 clones, just over 90% being singletons. Sequencing used peripheral blood, obtained in the second trimester of pregnancy. The receptor set was obtained from a female donor in good health, enrolled as a control in a pregnancy study.

This rearrangement joins TRBV2 to TRBJ1-1; the D gene is possibly TRBD1 (6 bases). The CDR3 spans 13 residues. Germline V gene sequence: CDR1 SNHLY, CDR2 FYNNEI. V was shortened by 6 bases and J by 4 bases, with 12 bases between the two germline ends. The CDR3 spells CASRGRGGTEAFF. As DNA, the CDR3 is TGTGCCAGCAGGGGACGAGGGGGCACTGAAGCTTTCTTT. The variable domain in full, completed from reference TRBV2 and TRBJ1-1, reads EPEVTQTPSHQVTQMGQEVILRCVPISNHLYFYWYRQILGQKVEFLVSFYNNEISEKSEIFDDQFSVERPDGSNFTLKIRSTKLEDSAMYFCASRGRGGTEAFFGQGTRLTVV.

This clone was found a few times. This sequence joins TRBV6-4 and TRBJ2-3; 10 positions agree with TRBD1. J gave up 4 bases and V 4 bases, and 2 bases lay outside the gene matches. Germline V gene sequence: CDR1 MRHNA, CDR2 SNTAGT. There are 14 residues in the CDR3. The chain's CDR3 is CASSAGQGSDTQYF. CDR3 sequence (DNA): TGTGCCAGCAGTGCGGGACAGGGGTCAGATACGCAGTATTTT.